These 22 T cell receptor beta chains came from one sample sequenced in a study of OX40 agonist ivuxolimab in advanced cancers. Preparation of the library involved the immunoSEQ multiplex PCR assay. Imported from immuneACCESS, the table was reduced by TCRdb to in-frame sequences with V and J called. These copies leave out some clones; in studies compared against another copy, an unresolved V gene accounts for under half, and the cause of the remainder is not known. Within this sample are fewer than 75,000 clones, with roughly 86% of them counted one time only. In total, the top ten clones hold 2.5% to 3% of the sample. This sample comprised CD4+ or CD8+ T cells sorted from blood, obtained in a trial of the OX40 agonist ivuxolimab. The receptors derive from an adult with an advanced solid tumor such as melanoma, head and neck, liver or kidney cancer.

This chain joins TRBV5-5 and TRBJ1-3; D is uncertain. This CDR3 is built from 13 residues. CDR1 is SGHKS and CDR2 is YYEKEE in the germline V gene (reference sequence). V was clipped by 4 bases and J by 0 bases, with 5 bases between them. The CDR3 nucleotides are TGTGCCAGCAGCCTTTACTCTGGAAACACCATATATTTT. Residues: CASSLYSGNTIYF.

The gene calls are TRBV29-1 and TRBJ1-1; D ambiguous. The CDR3 contains 11 residues. Trimming cost V 4 bases and J 8 bases, with 11 bases left between them. The germline CDR1 and CDR2 sequences are SQVTM and ANQGSEA. The CDR3 loop is CSVVGSAEAFF. As DNA, the CDR3 is TGCAGCGTTGTTGGGAGCGCCGAAGCTTTCTTT.

The rearrangement links TRBV10-3 to TRBJ2-5, with D perhaps matching TRBD2 (6 bases). Trimming cost V 0 bases and J 5 bases, with 13 bases left between them. This CDR3 contains 15 residues. The germline V gene has CDR1 ENHRY and CDR2 SYGVKD. CDR3 in amino acids: CAISESIGGEETQYF. DNA for the CDR3: TGTGCCATCAGTGAGTCGATTGGAGGGGAGGAGACCCAGTACTTC.

This clone was detected a few times. The rearrangement joins TRBV7-9 to TRBJ2-2; 7 bases map to TRBD1. CDR1 is SEHNR, CDR2 FQNEAQ, per germline (reference sequence). The junction had 10 bases not matched to a gene; V was cut back by 7 bases and J by 5 bases. The CDR3 totals 15 residues. CDR3 in amino acids: CASIPDRARTGELFF. The CDR3 coding sequence is TGTGCCAGCATCCCAGACAGGGCGAGGACCGGGGAGCTGTTTTTT. The entire variable domain, with the rest obtained from reference TRBV7-9 and TRBJ2-2, is as follows: DTGVSQNPRHKITKRGQNVTFRCDPISEHNRLYWYRQTLGQGPEFLTYFQNEAQLEKSRLLSDRFSAERPKGSFSTLEIQRTEQGDSAMYLCASIPDRARTGELFFGEGSRLTVL.

V usage is TRBV6-5 and J usage is TRBJ2-2; D gene unclear. V lost 0 bases and J 4 bases, leaving 12 bases between the germline ends. Germline lookup yields CDR1 MNHEY and CDR2 SVGAGI. This CDR3 contains 16 residues. CDR3 amino acids: CASSYSMDPFTGELFF. CDR3 sequence (DNA): TGTGCCAGCAGTTACTCGATGGATCCATTCACCGGGGAGCTGTTTTTT.

The V call is TRBV19, the J call TRBJ1-2; a weak D match, TRBD1 (5 bases). The CDR3 consists of 15 residues. Germline V gene lookup returns CDR1 LNHDA and CDR2 SQIVND (reference sequence). The V and J ends lost 5 bases and 4 bases respectively, with 17 bases between them. This CDR3 is CASSSSTRDGYGYTF. For the CDR3, the DNA is TGTGCCAGTAGTTCCTCTACCAGGGACGGCTATGGCTACACCTTC.

V and J are TRBV29-1 and TRBJ2-5, with 7 nucleotides matching TRBD2. V was pared by 7 bases and J by 5 bases, with 7 bases of the junction left unmatched. CDR3 length equals 12 residues. The germline gives CDR1 SQVTM, CDR2 ANQGSEA. CDR3 loop: CSARSGGETQYF. DNA of the CDR3: TGCAGCGCTCGATCCGGGGGGGAGACCCAGTACTTC.

The rearrangement links TRBV20-1 to TRBJ2-3; D is unclear. V was trimmed by 6 bases and J by 6 bases, leaving 7 bases between them. The V gene's germline CDR1 is DFQATT and CDR2 SNEGSKA (reference sequence). The CDR3 has 10 amino acids. CDR3 sequence reads: CSAALDTQYF. The CDR3 nucleotides read TGCAGTGCGGCCTTGGATACGCAGTATTTT.

The rearrangement links TRBV18 to TRBJ1-3; D is unclear. Germline CDR1 reads KGHSH; CDR2 reads LQKENI. V was cut by 3 bases and J by 2 bases, with 8 bases left in between. The CDR3 consists of 14 residues. The CDR3: CASSPTETGNTIYF. DNA for the CDR3: TGTGCCAGCTCACCGACTGAGACTGGAAACACCATATATTTT. The whole variable domain, remainder taken from reference TRBV18 and TRBJ1-3, is NAGVMQNPRHLVRRRGQEARLRCSPMKGHSHVYWYRQLPEEGLKFMVYLQKENIIDESGMPKERFSAEFPKEGPSILRIQQVVRGDSAAYFCASSPTETGNTIYFGEGSWLTVV.

This clone was recorded a few times. This chain uses TRBV28 with TRBJ1-1, with 9 bases that match TRBD1. Trimming removed 5 bases from V and 4 bases from J; junction bases left unmatched: 5. The CDR3 sequence is 14 residues long. Germline CDR1 MDHEN, CDR2 SYDVKM. CDR3 protein: CASSMDRGGTEAFF. DNA for the CDR3: TGTGCCAGCAGTATGGACAGGGGAGGCACTGAAGCTTTCTTT.

The V and J genes are TRBV11-2 and TRBJ2-1, with D unresolved. Trimming pared 2 bases from V and 1 base from J, leaving 12 bases between. The CDR3 has 16 residues. Germline V CDR1 and CDR2: SGHAT, FQNNGV. The DNA of the CDR3 is TGTGCCAGCAGCTTATTCGGAAGAGGATCCTACAATGAGCAGTTCTTC. Translating gives CASSLFGRGSYNEQFF.

Concerning this clone: The identical CDR3 is also encoded by other nucleotide sequences in the sample. The chain uses TRBV29-1 and TRBJ2-5, with D tentatively TRBD1 (7 bases). Germline values: CDR1 SQVTM, CDR2 ANQGSEA. Trimming left V 6 bases short and J 3 bases short, with 17 bases between. The CDR3 is 14 amino acids. DNA of the CDR3: TGCAGCGTCTCAGGAGGGGGCGGGGAAGAGACCCAGTACTTC. Its protein product is CSVSGGGGEETQYF.

The gene calls are TRBV7-2 and TRBJ2-1, with D possibly matching TRBD2 (6 bases). The CDR3 runs 15 residues. With 2 bases removed from V and 7 bases from J, the gap between germline ends came to 15 bases. CDR1 SGHTA and CDR2 FQGNSA come from the germline V gene. In DNA, the CDR3 is TGTGCCAGCAGCTTATCGGGGGAGTTTTGGAATGAGCAGTTCTTC. It codes for CASSLSGEFWNEQFF.

V and J are TRBV7-9 and TRBJ1-5, with TRBD1 identical over 11 bases. The V gene's germline CDR1 is SEHNR and CDR2 FQNEAQ (reference sequence). CDR3 length: 15 residues. V shed 5 bases and J 6 bases; nucleotides not matched to a gene: 6. The CDR3 nucleotides are TGTGCCAGCAGCCCTGGACAGGGGGCGGGTCAGCCCCAGCATTTT. Amino acids: CASSPGQGAGQPQHF.

CDR3 DNA sequence: TGTGCCAGTAGTTGGGACAGCCGGGTCTACGAGCAGTACTTC. It yields the protein CASSWDSRVYEQYF. V gene TRBV19 combines with J gene TRBJ2-7, with 7 bases identical to TRBD1. The V and J ends lost 5 bases and 3 bases, in that order; junction bases with no gene match: 7. CDR3 length: 14 residues. The germline gives CDR1 LNHDA, CDR2 SQIVND (reference sequence).

The V call is TRBV11-3, the J call TRBJ2-5; 10 nucleotides agree with TRBD1. The CDR3 sequence is 14 residues long. The trim removed 5 bases at V and 8 bases at J, leaving 8 bases unmatched. Germline CDR1 reads SGHNT; CDR2 reads YENEEA. The CDR3 coding sequence is TGTGCCAGCAGCATCGGGACAGGGGACCGCACCCAGTACTTC. Translated, it gives CASSIGTGDRTQYF.

V and J are TRBV29-1 and TRBJ1-1; the D gene is possibly TRBD1 (5 bases). Germline V gives CDR1 SQVTM, CDR2 ANQGSEA. Trimming removed 3 bases at V and 3 bases at J, with 14 bases between. CDR3 size: 14 residues. In DNA, the CDR3 is TGCAGCGTTGAGGGAGGCAGGGAAGACACTGAAGCTTTCTTT. Amino acids: CSVEGGREDTEAFF.

This clone appeared once. This chain joins TRBV7-3 and TRBJ1-1; D is ambiguous. The CDR3 totals 13 residues. Germline CDR1 and CDR2: SGHTA and FQGTGA. V dropped 5 bases and J dropped 1 base, with 8 bases sitting between them. In DNA, the CDR3 is TGTGCCAGCAGCCTTACAGAGAACACTGAAGCTTTCTTT. Translated: CASSLTENTEAFF.

The J gene is TRBJ1-2, the V gene TRBV4-1; TRBD1 matches at 8 bases. Germline loops: CDR1 MGHRA, CDR2 YSYEKL. This CDR3 has 15 amino acids. Trimming at V came to 4 bases and at J to 6 bases, leaving 10 bases not matched to a gene. The CDR3 bases are TGCGCCAGCAGCCCGTTGGACAGGGCGGGGGATGGCTACACCTTC. This encodes CASSPLDRAGDGYTF.

The chain couples TRBV30 to TRBJ1-1; weak D call: TRBD1 (6 bases). The CDR3 is made up of 11 amino acids. V shed 3 bases and J shed 5 bases, with 7 bases lying between them. Germline lookup yields CDR1 GTSNPN and CDR2 SVGIG (reference sequence). The CDR3 is CAWRRGTEAFF. The CDR3 region has the DNA TGTGCCTGGAGGAGGGGGACTGAAGCTTTCTTT. Filled out from reference TRBV30 and TRBJ1-1, the complete variable domain reads SQTIHQWPATLVQPVGSPLSLECTVEGTSNPNLYWYRQAAGRGLQLLFYSVGIGQISSEVPQNLSASRPQDRQFILSSKKLLLSDSGFYLCAWRRGTEAFFGQGTRLTVV.

This clone has only a few counts. This chain links TRBV5-4 with TRBJ2-5; possible D gene TRBD1, 6 bases. V lost 5 bases to trimming and J lost 4 bases, with 18 bases between them. CDR1 is SGHNT and CDR2 is YYREEE in the germline V gene (reference sequence). This CDR3 is 15 amino acids long. CDR3 protein: CASRLQGHLGETQYF. DNA of the CDR3: TGTGCCAGCAGACTCCAGGGACATTTGGGAGAGACCCAGTACTTC. The full variable domain, in which reference TRBV5-4 and TRBJ2-5 provide the parts outside the CDR3, is ETGVTQSPTHLIKTRGQQVTLRCSSQSGHNTVSWYQQALGQGPQFIFQYYREEENGRGNFPPRFSGLQFPNYSSELNVNALELDDSALYLCASRLQGHLGETQYFGPGTRLLVL.

The chain couples TRBV10-3 to TRBJ2-3, with a possible D match to TRBD1 (5 bases). Germline V gene lookup returns CDR1 ENHRY and CDR2 SYGVKD. The CDR3 length is 14 residues. V was clipped by 2 bases and J by 4 bases, with 10 bases between them. The CDR3 loop is CAISEGHRSDTQYF. In DNA, the CDR3 is TGTGCCATCAGTGAGGGACATCGATCAGATACGCAGTATTTT.